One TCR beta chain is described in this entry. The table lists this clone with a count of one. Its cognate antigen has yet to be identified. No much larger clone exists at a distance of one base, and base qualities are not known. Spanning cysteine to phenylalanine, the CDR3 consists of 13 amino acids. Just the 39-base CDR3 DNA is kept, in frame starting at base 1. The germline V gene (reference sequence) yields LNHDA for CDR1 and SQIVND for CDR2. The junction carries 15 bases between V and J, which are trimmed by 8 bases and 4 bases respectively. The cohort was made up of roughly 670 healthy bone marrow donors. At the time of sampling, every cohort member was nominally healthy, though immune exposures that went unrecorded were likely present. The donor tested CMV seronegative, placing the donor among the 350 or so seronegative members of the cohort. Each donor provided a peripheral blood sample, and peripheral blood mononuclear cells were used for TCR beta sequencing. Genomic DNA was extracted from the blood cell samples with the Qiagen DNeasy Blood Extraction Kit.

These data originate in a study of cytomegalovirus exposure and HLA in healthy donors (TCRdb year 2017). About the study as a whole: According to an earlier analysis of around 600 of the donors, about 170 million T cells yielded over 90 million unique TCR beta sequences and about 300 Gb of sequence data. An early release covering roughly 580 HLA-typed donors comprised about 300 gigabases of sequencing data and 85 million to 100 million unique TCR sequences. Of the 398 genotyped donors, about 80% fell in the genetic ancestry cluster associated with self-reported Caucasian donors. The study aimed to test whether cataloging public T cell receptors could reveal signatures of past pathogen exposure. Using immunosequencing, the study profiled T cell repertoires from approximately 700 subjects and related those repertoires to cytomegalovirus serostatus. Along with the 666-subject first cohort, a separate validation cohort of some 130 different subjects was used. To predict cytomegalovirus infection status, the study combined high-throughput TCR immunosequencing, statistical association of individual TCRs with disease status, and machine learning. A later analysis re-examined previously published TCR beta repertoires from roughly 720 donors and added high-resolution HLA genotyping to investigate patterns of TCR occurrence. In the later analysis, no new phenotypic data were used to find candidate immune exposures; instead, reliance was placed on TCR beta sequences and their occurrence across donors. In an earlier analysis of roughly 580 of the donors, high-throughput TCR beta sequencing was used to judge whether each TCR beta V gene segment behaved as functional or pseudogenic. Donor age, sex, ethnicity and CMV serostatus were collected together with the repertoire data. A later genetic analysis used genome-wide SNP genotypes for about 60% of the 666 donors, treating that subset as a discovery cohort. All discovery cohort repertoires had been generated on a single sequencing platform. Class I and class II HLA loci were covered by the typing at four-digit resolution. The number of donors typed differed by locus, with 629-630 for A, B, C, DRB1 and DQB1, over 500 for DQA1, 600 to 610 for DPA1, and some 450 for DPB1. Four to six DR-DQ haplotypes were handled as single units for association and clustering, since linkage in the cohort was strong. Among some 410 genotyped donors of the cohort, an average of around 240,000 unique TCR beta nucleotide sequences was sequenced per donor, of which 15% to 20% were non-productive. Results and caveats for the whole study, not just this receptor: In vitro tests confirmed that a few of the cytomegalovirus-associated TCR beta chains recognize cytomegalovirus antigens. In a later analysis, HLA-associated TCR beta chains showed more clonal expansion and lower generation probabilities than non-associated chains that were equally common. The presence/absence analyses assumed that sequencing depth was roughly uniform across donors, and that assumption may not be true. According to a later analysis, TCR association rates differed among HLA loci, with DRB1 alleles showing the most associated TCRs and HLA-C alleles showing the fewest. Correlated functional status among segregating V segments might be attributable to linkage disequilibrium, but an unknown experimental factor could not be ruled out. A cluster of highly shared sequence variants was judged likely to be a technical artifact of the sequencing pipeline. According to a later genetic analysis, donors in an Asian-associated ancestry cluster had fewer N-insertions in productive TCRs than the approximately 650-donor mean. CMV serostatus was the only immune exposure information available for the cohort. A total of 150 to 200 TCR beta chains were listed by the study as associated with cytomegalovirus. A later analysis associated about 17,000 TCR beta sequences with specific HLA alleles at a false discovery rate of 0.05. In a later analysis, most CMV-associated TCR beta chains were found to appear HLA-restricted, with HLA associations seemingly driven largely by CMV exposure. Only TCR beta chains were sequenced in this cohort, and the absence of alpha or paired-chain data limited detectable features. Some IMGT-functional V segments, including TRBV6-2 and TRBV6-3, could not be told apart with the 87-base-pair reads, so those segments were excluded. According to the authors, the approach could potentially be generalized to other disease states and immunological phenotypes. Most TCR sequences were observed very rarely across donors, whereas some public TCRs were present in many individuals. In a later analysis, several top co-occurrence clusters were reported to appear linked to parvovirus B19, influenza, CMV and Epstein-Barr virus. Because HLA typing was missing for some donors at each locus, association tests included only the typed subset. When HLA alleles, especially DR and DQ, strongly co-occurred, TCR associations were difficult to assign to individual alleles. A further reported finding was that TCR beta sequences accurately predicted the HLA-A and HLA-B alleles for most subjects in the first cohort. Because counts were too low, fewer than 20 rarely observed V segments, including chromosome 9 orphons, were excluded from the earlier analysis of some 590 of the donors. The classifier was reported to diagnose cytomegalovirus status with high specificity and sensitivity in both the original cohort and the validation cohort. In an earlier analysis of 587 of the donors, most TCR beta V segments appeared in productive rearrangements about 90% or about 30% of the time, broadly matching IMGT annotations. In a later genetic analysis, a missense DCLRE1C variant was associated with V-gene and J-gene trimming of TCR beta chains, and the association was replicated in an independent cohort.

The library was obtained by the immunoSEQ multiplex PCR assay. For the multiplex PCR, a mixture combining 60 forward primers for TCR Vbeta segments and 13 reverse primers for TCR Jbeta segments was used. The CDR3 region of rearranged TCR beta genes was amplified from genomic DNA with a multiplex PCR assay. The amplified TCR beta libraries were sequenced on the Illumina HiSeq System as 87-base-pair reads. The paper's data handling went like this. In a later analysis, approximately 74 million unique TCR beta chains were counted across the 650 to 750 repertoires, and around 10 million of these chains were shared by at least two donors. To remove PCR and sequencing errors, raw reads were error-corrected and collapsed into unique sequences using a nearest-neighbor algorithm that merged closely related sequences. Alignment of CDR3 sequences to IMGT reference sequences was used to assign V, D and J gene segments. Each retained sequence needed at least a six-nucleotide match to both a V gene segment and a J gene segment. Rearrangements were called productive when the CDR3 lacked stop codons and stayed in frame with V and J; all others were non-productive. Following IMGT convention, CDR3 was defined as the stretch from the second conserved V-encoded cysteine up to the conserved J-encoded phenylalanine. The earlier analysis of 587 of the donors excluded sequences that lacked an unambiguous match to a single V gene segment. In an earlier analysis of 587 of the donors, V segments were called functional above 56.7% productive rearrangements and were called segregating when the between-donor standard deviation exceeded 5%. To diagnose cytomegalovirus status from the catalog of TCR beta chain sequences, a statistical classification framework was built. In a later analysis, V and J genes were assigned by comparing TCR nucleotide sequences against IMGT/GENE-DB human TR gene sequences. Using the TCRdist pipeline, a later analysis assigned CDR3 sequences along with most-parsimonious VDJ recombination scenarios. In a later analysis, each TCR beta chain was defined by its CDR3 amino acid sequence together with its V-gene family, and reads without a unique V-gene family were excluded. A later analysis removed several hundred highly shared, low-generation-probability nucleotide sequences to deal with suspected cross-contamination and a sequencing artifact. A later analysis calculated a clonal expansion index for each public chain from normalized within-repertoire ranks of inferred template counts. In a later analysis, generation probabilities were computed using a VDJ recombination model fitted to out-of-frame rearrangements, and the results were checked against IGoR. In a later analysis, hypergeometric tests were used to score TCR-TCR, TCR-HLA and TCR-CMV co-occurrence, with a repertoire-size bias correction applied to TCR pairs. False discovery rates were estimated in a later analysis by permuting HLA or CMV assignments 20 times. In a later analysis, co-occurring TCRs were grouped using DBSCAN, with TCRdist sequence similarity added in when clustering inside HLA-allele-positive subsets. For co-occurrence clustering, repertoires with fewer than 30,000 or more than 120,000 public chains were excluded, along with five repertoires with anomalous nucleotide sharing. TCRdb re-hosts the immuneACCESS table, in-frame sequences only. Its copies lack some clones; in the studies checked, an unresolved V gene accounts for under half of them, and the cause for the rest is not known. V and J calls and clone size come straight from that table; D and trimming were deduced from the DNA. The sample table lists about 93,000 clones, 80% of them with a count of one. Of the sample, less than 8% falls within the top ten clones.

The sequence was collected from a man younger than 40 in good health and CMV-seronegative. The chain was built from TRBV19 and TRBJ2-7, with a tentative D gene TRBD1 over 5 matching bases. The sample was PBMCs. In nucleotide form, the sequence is TGTGCCAGTGGGCAGGGCATCGGATACGAGCAGTACTTC. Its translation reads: CASGQGIGYEQYF. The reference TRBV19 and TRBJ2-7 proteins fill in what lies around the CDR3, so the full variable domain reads DGGITQSPKYLFRKEGQNVTLSCEQNLNHDAMYWYRQDPGQGLRLIYYSQIVNDFQKGDIAEGYSVSREKKESFPLTVTSAQKNPTAFYLCASGQGIGYEQYFGPGTRLTVT.